This T cell receptor (beta chain) stems from a study of cytomegalovirus exposure and HLA in healthy donors. The germline V gene encodes CDR1 MDHEN and CDR2 SYDVKM. The V end lost 2 bases, the J end lost 2 bases, and 16 bases lay between the germline ends. The CDR3 contains 16 residues. With 60 Vbeta and 13 Jbeta primers, the PCR was carried out. The assay was immunoSEQ multiplex PCR, and TCRdb's table has in-frame clones only and misses some. The sample consists of around 64,000 clones, roughly nine tenths of them appearing once. The chain carries TRBV28 and TRBJ2-7; the D gene is possibly TRBD1 (6 bases). The source is a woman aged 25 to 39 in good health and CMV-seropositive. The sequenced material came from PBMCs. CDR3 residues: CASSLLSRGSAYEQYF. CDR3 coding DNA: TGTGCCAGCAGTTTACTCTCCAGGGGAAGTGCCTACGAGCAGTACTTC.